Listed below are T cell receptor beta chains from one sample, sequenced in a study of blood T cell repertoires in COVID-19. Profiled with immunoSEQ multiplex PCR; TCRdb holds only in-frame clones, not every one. The repertoire includes 410,000 or so clones, approximately 90% of them detected once, and 1.4% to 1.5% sits in the top ten. Sequencing input: peripheral blood. These TCRs come from a woman aged 25 to 39 with active or convalescent COVID-19. The CDR3 runs from the conserved cysteine through the conserved F or W. Each record gives: J gene, clone size, V gene, CDR3 protein. Some rows have no size entry. The others give once, few or many, or a class for an expanded clone.

J: TRBJ1-2
size: -
V: TRBV12-3/TRBV12-4
CDR3: CASSTGTSRGYTF

J: TRBJ2-7
size: once
V: TRBV28
CDR3: CASTAARQGQEQYF

J: TRBJ1-1
size: -
V: TRBV10-1
CDR3: CASSGAEGGTEAFF

J: TRBJ1-4
size: -
V: TRBV5-1
CDR3: CASSLEGQGSATNEKLFF

J: TRBJ1-6
size: -
V: TRBV3-1/TRBV3-2
CDR3: CASSLPPGTGGSPLHF

J: TRBJ1-2
size: few
V: TRBV29-1
CDR3: CSVVSDYGYTF

J: TRBJ1-5
size: -
V: TRBV2
CDR3: CASSELGQGNQPQHF

J: TRBJ2-7
size: -
V: TRBV6-1
CDR3: CASSEAHGVTQYF

J: TRBJ2-7
size: -
V: TRBV27
CDR3: CASSLSGRAYEQYF

J: TRBJ1-6
size: -
V: TRBV6-1
CDR3: CASSEHGLGHSPLHF

J: TRBJ1-2
size: few
V: TRBV30
CDR3: CACGGQGARGYTF

J: TRBJ2-1
size: -
V: TRBV11-2
CDR3: CASSLDSYGTGNEQFF

J: TRBJ2-3
size: few
V: TRBV19
CDR3: CASSIVAGGPSDTQYF

J: TRBJ2-5
size: -
V: TRBV11-2
CDR3: CASSLDWFRDSQETQYF

J: TRBJ2-7
size: -
V: TRBV18
CDR3: CASSPAAGRGYEQYF

J: TRBJ1-1
size: once
V: TRBV11-3
CDR3: CASSLVGQGEAFF

J: TRBJ1-3
size: -
V: TRBV27
CDR3: CASSTSNPGQGLTGNTIYF

J: TRBJ2-7
size: few
V: TRBV18
CDR3: CASSPLSGGGELYEQYF

J: TRBJ2-7
size: -
V: TRBV4-2
CDR3: CASSQEKGYEQYF

J: TRBJ1-2
size: -
V: TRBV10-3
CDR3: CAISESEAAYGYTF

J: TRBJ2-3
size: -
V: TRBV5-1
CDR3: CASSSGRGGTDTQYF

J: TRBJ1-2
size: -
V: TRBV14
CDR3: CASSGEGNYGYTF

J: TRBJ1-1
size: -
V: TRBV2
CDR3: CASGGGLLGTEAFF

J: TRBJ2-1
size: once
V: TRBV7-2
CDR3: CASSEGLPPNEQFF

J: TRBJ1-2
size: -
V: TRBV12-3/TRBV12-4
CDR3: CASSQEYYGYTF

J: TRBJ2-3
size: -
V: TRBV2
CDR3: CASRVQGGLGTDTQYF

J: TRBJ1-2
size: few
V: TRBV7-9
CDR3: CASSSRAGFGGYTF

J: TRBJ1-6
size: -
V: TRBV27
CDR3: CASSSPSRSSYNSPLHF

J: TRBJ2-5
size: -
V: TRBV5-1
CDR3: CASSAPPRGGQKTQYF

J: TRBJ1-2
size: -
V: TRBV6-5
CDR3: CASSYSVEGAYYGYTF

J: TRBJ2-1
size: -
V: TRBV19
CDR3: CASSMDRGISYNEQFF

J: TRBJ1-2
size: -
V: TRBV7-2
CDR3: CASSAEPTGGGGYTF

J: TRBJ1-1
size: -
V: TRBV10-2
CDR3: CASSYDRTPNTEAFF

J: TRBJ1-1
size: -
V: TRBV29-1
CDR3: CSAGQFEAFF

J: TRBJ1-1
size: -
V: TRBV11-2
CDR3: CASSLEQGLNTEAFF

J: TRBJ2-7
size: -
V: TRBV10-1
CDR3: CASSDIGGLSYEQYF

J: TRBJ2-5
size: -
V: TRBV4-2
CDR3: CASSRTSGGTETQYF

J: TRBJ1-1
size: -
V: TRBV29-1
CDR3: CSVRDRANTEAFF

J: TRBJ1-4
size: -
V: TRBV25-1
CDR3: CASSKGRGREKLFF

J: TRBJ1-2
size: -
V: TRBV6-1
CDR3: CASSEGDRYYGYTF

J: TRBJ1-3
size: -
V: TRBV7-7
CDR3: CASSPGGYSGNTIYF

J: TRBJ1-5
size: -
V: TRBV19
CDR3: CASSIARDFSNQPQHF

J: TRBJ2-1
size: -
V: TRBV11-2
CDR3: CASSYRASGAKSPYNEQFF

J: TRBJ2-3
size: -
V: TRBV4-1
CDR3: CASSQDILTDTQYF

J: TRBJ2-3
size: -
V: TRBV27
CDR3: CASFPAGQADYTQYF

J: TRBJ1-1
size: -
V: TRBV28
CDR3: CASSWDSPNTEAFF

J: TRBJ1-2
size: few
V: TRBV5-6
CDR3: CASSLVEAGYGYTF

J: TRBJ2-2
size: -
V: TRBV10-3
CDR3: CAISERTMNTGELFF

J: TRBJ1-2
size: few
V: TRBV6-5
CDR3: CASSYSVDMTYGYTF

J: TRBJ2-3
size: -
V: TRBV5-1
CDR3: CASSLGGSTDTQYF

J: TRBJ1-3
size: once
V: TRBV9
CDR3: CASSVEPDRGRGNTIYF

J: TRBJ2-5
size: -
V: TRBV29-1
CDR3: CSVRPAEIPSVETQYF

J: TRBJ2-2
size: -
V: TRBV7-8
CDR3: CASSRDRDSGELFF

J: TRBJ1-5
size: -
V: TRBV3-1/TRBV3-2
CDR3: CASSPGPGKGDFQPQHF

J: TRBJ2-3
size: -
V: TRBV5-8
CDR3: CASRTGPDTQYF

J: TRBJ1-5
size: few
V: TRBV7-2
CDR3: CASSLFLTGRYNQPQHF

J: TRBJ2-1
size: once
V: TRBV12-3/TRBV12-4
CDR3: CASSFGGDQFF

J: TRBJ2-5
size: -
V: TRBV10-2
CDR3: CASSEGATQYF

J: TRBJ2-2
size: -
V: TRBV20-1
CDR3: CSAPLEGELFF